This passage covers 17 T cell receptor beta chains from one sample sequenced in a study of blood T cell repertoires in COVID-19 (dated by TCRdb to the early 2020s). The library was built by means of the immunoSEQ multiplex PCR assay. This immuneACCESS table, as held by TCRdb, lists in-frame sequences with V and J called but not all clones. Of the missing ones, under half trace to an unresolved V gene in checked studies; the others have no known cause. Recorded for this sample are approximately 360,000 clones; around 89% of them occurred a single time. 6% to 7.5% of the sample is taken by the ten largest. Sequencing was done on a sample of peripheral blood. All receptors derive from a man aged 18 to 29 with active or convalescent COVID-19.

Remarks on this clone: The same CDR3 is also encoded by other DNA sequences in this sample. This chain uses TRBV2 with TRBJ2-7; the match to TRBD1 covers 10 bases. This CDR3 region has 14 residues. With V trimmed by 6 bases and J by 1 base, 3 bases remained unmatched. The V gene's germline CDR1 is SNHLY and CDR2 FYNNEI. The CDR3 sequence is CASSLGQGSYEQYF. CDR3 in DNA: TGTGCCAGCAGCCTGGGACAGGGGTCCTACGAGCAGTACTTC.

This chain uses TRBV5-1 with TRBJ1-6, with 7 bases matching TRBD1. CDR3 size: 14 residues. Trimming at V came to 3 bases and at J to 6 bases, leaving 3 bases not matched to a gene. Germline assignment: CDR1 SGHRS and CDR2 YFSETQ. CDR3 in amino acids: CASSSRDSNSPLHF. As DNA, the CDR3 is TGCGCCAGCAGCTCCCGGGACAGTAATTCACCCCTCCACTTT.

The rearrangement uses TRBV3-1 (or the pseudogene TRBV3-2) and TRBJ1-3, with 11 bases aligning to TRBD1. Germline loops: CDR1 LGHDT, CDR2 YNNKEL (reference sequence). Trimming removed 6 bases from V and 4 bases from J; junction bases left unmatched: 2. This CDR3 is built from 14 residues. For the CDR3, the DNA is TGTGCCAGCAGAGGGACAGGGGGAGGAAACACCATATATTTT. It encodes CASRGTGGGNTIYF.

This clone was observed a single time. The chain carries TRBV9 and TRBJ2-3; D is undetermined. Germline CDR1 reads SGDLS; CDR2 reads YYNGEE. The germline V and J ends were trimmed by 0 bases and 2 bases, with 10 bases remaining between them. The CDR3 has 15 residues. This chain's CDR3 is CASSVEGGVTDTQYF. CDR3 sequence (DNA): TGTGCCAGCAGCGTAGAAGGTGGAGTCACAGATACGCAGTATTTT.

This clone was seen once. The rearrangement joins TRBV5-1 to TRBJ1-3; TRBD1 might be the D (6 bases). Trimming took 0 bases from V and 0 from J, leaving 13 bases between them. The CDR3 is 17 amino acids. Germline CDR1 SGHRS, CDR2 YFSETQ. As DNA, the CDR3 is TGCGCCAGCAGCTTGGCCACAGGGTCCAACTCTGGAAACACCATATATTTT. Translating it yields CASSLATGSNSGNTIYF. The full variable domain, with the rest looked up from reference TRBV5-1 and TRBJ1-3, is KAGVTQTPRYLIKTRGQQVTLSCSPISGHRSVSWYQQTPGQGLQFLFEYFSETQRNKGNFPGRFSGRQFSNSRSEMNVSTLELGDSALYLCASSLATGSNSGNTIYFGEGSWLTVV.

The rearrangement uses TRBV9 and TRBJ2-3; 10 nucleotides agree with TRBD2. The CDR3 contains 15 residues. Germline V gene lookup returns CDR1 SGDLS and CDR2 YYNGEE. J lost 1 base, V lost 3 bases, and 2 bases had no gene match. Written as DNA, the CDR3 is TGTGCCAGCAGCGCGGGGACTAGCGGCACAGATACGCAGTATTTT. Protein sequence: CASSAGTSGTDTQYF.

As for this clone: Different DNA sequences within this sample yield the same CDR3. The chain employs TRBV29-1 and TRBJ2-1, with D tentatively TRBD2 (7 bases). Between the trimmed V and J ends, which lost 4 bases and 7 bases, there was a span of 11 bases. Germline CDR1 is SQVTM and CDR2 is ANQGSEA. The length of the CDR3 is 12 residues. The CDR3 coding sequence is TGCAGCGTTGGGGGAGGGGGGAATGAGCAGTTCTTC. This sequence encodes CSVGGGGNEQFF.

The chain joins TRBV6-5 to TRBJ1-4; D is perhaps TRBD1 (5 bases). CDR1 is MNHEY, CDR2 SVGAGI, per germline. Deletions cut 2 bases from V and 3 bases from J, with 7 bases between. This CDR3 has 14 residues. The CDR3 sequence: CASSYQGSNEKLFF. CDR3 sequence (DNA): TGTGCCAGCAGTTACCAGGGATCTAATGAAAAACTGTTTTTT.

The chain has TRBV7-8 and TRBJ1-1; 7 positions agree with TRBD1. Trimming cost V 5 bases and J 5 bases; bases outside gene matches: 5. Germline loops: CDR1 SGHVS, CDR2 FQNEAQ. The CDR3 runs 13 residues. CDR3 sequence (DNA): TGTGCCAGCAGCGGAGACAGGGTGACTGAAGCTTTCTTT. It specifies CASSGDRVTEAFF.

The rearrangement links TRBV4-1 to TRBJ2-1, with a possible D match to TRBD2 (5 bases). Trimming stripped 4 bases from V and 6 bases from J, with 19 bases between. This CDR3 has 16 amino acids. Looked up from germline, CDR1 is MGHRA and CDR2 is YSYEKL. CDR3: CASSRGTSGFGNEQFF. The DNA for the CDR3 is TGCGCCAGCAGCCGAGGCACTAGTGGGTTCGGCAATGAGCAGTTCTTC.

The chain carries TRBV30 and TRBJ2-7; D may be TRBD1 (5 bases). The CDR3 is 14 amino acids. Per germline, CDR1 GTSNPN and CDR2 SVGIG (reference sequence). The germline V and J ends were trimmed by 0 bases and 2 bases, with 11 bases remaining between them. In DNA, the CDR3 is TGTGCCTGGAGTGTTCCCGGACAAGCCTACGAGCAGTACTTC. It encodes CAWSVPGQAYEQYF. Using reference TRBV30 and TRBJ2-7 for the parts outside the CDR3, the full variable domain is SQTIHQWPATLVQPVGSPLSLECTVEGTSNPNLYWYRQAAGRGLQLLFYSVGIGQISSEVPQNLSASRPQDRQFILSSKKLLLSDSGFYLCAWSVPGQAYEQYFGPGTRLTVT.

CDR3 sequence reads: CASSLAGYSNQPQHF. In DNA, the CDR3 is TGTGCCAGCAGCTTAGCCGGGTACAGCAATCAGCCCCAGCATTTT. The rearrangement joins TRBV5-6 to TRBJ1-5; the D is unclear. V lost 2 bases and J 1 base, leaving 10 bases between the germline ends. CDR1 is SGHDT, CDR2 YYEEEE, per germline. This CDR3 has 15 amino acids.

The rearrangement joins TRBV2 to TRBJ1-6, with 7 nucleotides matching TRBD1. V lost 5 bases, J lost 10 bases, and 8 bases stayed unmatched. CDR1 and CDR2 from the germline V gene are SNHLY and FYNNEI. This CDR3 contains 14 residues. The CDR3 reads CASSLTGNLSPLHF. The CDR3 DNA is TGTGCCAGCAGTCTGACAGGGAACTTATCACCCCTCCACTTT.

This chain links TRBV5-4 with TRBJ2-1, with D maybe TRBD2 (5 bases). CDR1 is SGHNT, CDR2 YYREEE, per germline (reference sequence). The CDR3 covers 12 residues. The V gene lost 0 bases and the J gene lost 9 bases, with 7 bases spanning the gap. The CDR3 loop is CASSLAEGEQFF. The DNA for the CDR3 is TGTGCCAGCAGCTTGGCCGAGGGTGAGCAGTTCTTC.

This clone was observed once. The rearrangement joins TRBV5-6 to TRBJ2-7, with 9 bases identical to TRBD1. CDR1 and CDR2 from the germline V gene are SGHDT and YYEEEE. The V and J ends lost 0 bases and 5 bases, in that order; junction bases with no gene match: 6. CDR3 length: 15 amino acids. CDR3 in DNA: TGTGCCAGCAGCTTGGTTACAGGGGGCAAGCACGAGCAGTACTTC. This encodes CASSLVTGGKHEQYF.

The V call is TRBV7-9, the J call TRBJ1-2, with no clear D. The CDR3 runs 14 residues. Trimming stripped 1 base from V and 4 bases from J, with 10 bases between. Germline CDR1 is SEHNR and CDR2 is FQNEAQ (reference sequence). The CDR3 nucleotides read TGTGCCAGCAGCTTAGGTGTAGAGGCCTATGGCTACACCTTC. It is translated as CASSLGVEAYGYTF.

On this clone itself: Germline and junction disagree at one end, which may indicate a read error. The chain joins TRBV5-1 to TRBJ2-7, with a tentative D call TRBD2 (7 bases). Per the germline V gene, CDR1 is SGHRS and CDR2 is YFSETQ. The CDR3 loop spans 16 amino acids. The CDR3 DNA sequence: TGCCCCAGCAGCCTGAGCCCCGGGGGGCGATCACAAGAGCAGTACTTC. This sequence encodes CPSSLSPGGRSQEQYF. The complete variable domain, with remaining parts taken from reference TRBV5-1 and TRBJ2-7, reads KAGVTQTPRYLIKTRGQQVTLSCSPISGHRSVSWYQQTPGQGLQFLFEYFSETQRNKGNFPGRFSGRQFSNSRSEMNVSTLELGDSALYLCPSSLSPGGRSQEQYFGPGTRLTVT.